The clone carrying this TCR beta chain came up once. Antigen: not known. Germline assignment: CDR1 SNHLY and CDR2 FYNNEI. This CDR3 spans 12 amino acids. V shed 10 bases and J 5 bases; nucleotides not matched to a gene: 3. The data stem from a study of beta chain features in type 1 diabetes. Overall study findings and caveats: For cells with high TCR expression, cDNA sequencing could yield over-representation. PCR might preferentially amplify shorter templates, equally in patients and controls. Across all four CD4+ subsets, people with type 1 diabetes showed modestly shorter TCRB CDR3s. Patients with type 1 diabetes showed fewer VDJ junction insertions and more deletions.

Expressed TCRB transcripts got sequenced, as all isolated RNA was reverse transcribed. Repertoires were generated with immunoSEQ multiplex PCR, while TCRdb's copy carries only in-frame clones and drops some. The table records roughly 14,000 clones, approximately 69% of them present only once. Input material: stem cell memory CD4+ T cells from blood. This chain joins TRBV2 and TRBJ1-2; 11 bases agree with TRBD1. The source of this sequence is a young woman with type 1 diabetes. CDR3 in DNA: TGTGCCACCCGGGACAGGGGGTATGGCTACACCTTC. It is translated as CATRDRGYGYTF.